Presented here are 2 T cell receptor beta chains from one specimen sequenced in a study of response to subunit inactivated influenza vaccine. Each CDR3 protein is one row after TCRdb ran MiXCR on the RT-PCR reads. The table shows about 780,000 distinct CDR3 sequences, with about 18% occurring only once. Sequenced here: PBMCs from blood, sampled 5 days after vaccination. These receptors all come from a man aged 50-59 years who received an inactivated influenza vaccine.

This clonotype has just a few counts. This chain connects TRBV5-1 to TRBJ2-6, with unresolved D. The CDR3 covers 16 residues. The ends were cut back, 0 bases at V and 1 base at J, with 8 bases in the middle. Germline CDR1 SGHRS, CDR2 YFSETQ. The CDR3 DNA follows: TGCGCCAGCAGCTTGGGCAGAATTTCTGGGGCCAACGTCCTGACTTTC. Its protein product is CASSLGRISGANVLTF.

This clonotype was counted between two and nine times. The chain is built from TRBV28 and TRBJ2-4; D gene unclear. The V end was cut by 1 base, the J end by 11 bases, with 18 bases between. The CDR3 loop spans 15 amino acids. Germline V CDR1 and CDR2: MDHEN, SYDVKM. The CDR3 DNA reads TGTGCCAGCAGTTTATCAGGACCTGAGGATCACGTTCAGTACTTC. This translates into CASSLSGPEDHVQYF. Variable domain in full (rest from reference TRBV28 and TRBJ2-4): DVKVTQSSRYLVKRTGEKVFLECVQDMDHENMFWYRQDPGLGLRLIYFSYDVKMKEKGDIPEGYSVSREKKERFSLILESASTNQTSMYLCASSLSGPEDHVQYFGAGTRLSVL.